A selection of T cell receptor beta chains follows, all from one sample in a study of CD8 T cells in Susac syndrome. Each CDR3 protein gets one entry after TCRdb re-called the immunoSEQ multiplex PCR reads with MiXCR. The sample shows hundreds of thousands of distinct CDR3 sequences, 95% of them seen only once. Sample: CD4+ T cells from PBMCs. The receptors shown here come from a human donor with multiple sclerosis. Each CDR3 is given with its conserved first and last residue. A D gene is named only where the DNA matches it firmly. Only part of the rows carry a size: once, few, many, or a class if the clone is expanded.

v_gene,abundance,j_gene,d_gene,CDR3aa,CDR3nt
TRBV15,-,TRBJ1-2,-,CATSRWENYGYTF,TGTGCCACCAGCAGGTGGGAGAACTATGGCTACACCTTC
TRBV9,-,TRBJ1-1,-,CASSVAGLNTEAFF,TGTGCCAGCAGCGTAGCAGGGCTGAACACTGAAGCTTTCTTT
TRBV20-1,once,TRBJ2-5,-,CSAMGGEASKTQYF,TGCAGTGCCATGGGGGGCGAGGCTTCGAAGACCCAGTACTTC
TRBV9,-,TRBJ2-3,-,CASSVVGGRADTQYF,TGTGCCAGCAGCGTAGTGGGGGGTAGGGCAGATACGCAGTATTTT
TRBV20-1,-,TRBJ1-2,-,CSARDLPARGYTF,TGCAGTGCTAGAGATCTCCCCGCTCGGGGCTACACCTTC
TRBV30,-,TRBJ1-1,-,CAWSKVNTEAFF,TGTGCCTGGAGTAAGGTGAACACTGAAGCTTTCTTT
TRBV9,-,TRBJ1-1,-,CASSSATVGEAFF,TGTGCCAGCAGCTCGGCAACCGTGGGTGAAGCTTTCTTT
TRBV12-3/TRBV12-4,-,TRBJ1-6,-,CASSLSYGFGGSFENSPLHF,TGTGCCAGCAGTTTGAGTTATGGGTTTGGGGGTAGTTTCGAAAATTCACCCCTCCACTTT
TRBV23-1,-,TRBJ1-1,TRBD1,CASSHYALLDRGTEAFF,TGCGCCAGCAGTCATTACGCTCTACTGGACAGGGGCACTGAAGCTTTCTTT
TRBV19,-,TRBJ1-1,-,CASIGHTEAFF,TGTGCCAGTATTGGCCACACTGAAGCTTTCTTT
TRBV25-1,-,TRBJ2-3,TRBD2,CASGTSPTDTQYF,TGTGCCAGCGGGACTAGCCCGACAGATACGCAGTATTTT
TRBV5-6,-,TRBJ1-4,TRBD1,CASSLPTGEKLFF,TGTGCCAGCAGCTTACCGACAGGGGAAAAACTGTTTTTT
TRBV2,-,TRBJ2-7,-,CASRDPVREQYF,TGTGCCAGCAGGGACCCGGTGCGGGAGCAGTACTTC
TRBV20-1,-,TRBJ2-3,-,CSAATGTDTQYF,TGCAGTGCGGCAACAGGGACAGATACGCAGTATTTT
TRBV29-1,-,TRBJ1-5,-,CSVRWGNSNQPQHF,TGCAGCGTGAGGTGGGGAAATAGCAATCAGCCCCAGCATTTT
TRBV29-1,-,TRBJ2-4,TRBD2,CSVEEGGGKNIQYF,TGCAGCGTTGAAGAGGGCGGGGGAAAAAACATTCAGTACTTC
TRBV5-1,-,TRBJ2-1,TRBD1,CASSHGTGLYNEQFF,TGCGCCAGCAGCCACGGGACAGGGTTATACAATGAGCAGTTCTTC
TRBV3-1,-,TRBJ2-1,-,CASSPFPGEQFF,TGTGCCAGCAGCCCCTTTCCCGGGGAACAGTTCTTC
TRBV24-1,once,TRBJ1-2,-,CATSDSQVGGYTF,TGTGCCACCAGTGATTCCCAGGTTGGTGGCTACACCTTC
TRBV7-3,-,TRBJ2-5,-,CASSPGPTMWETQYF,TGTGCCAGCAGCCCCGGGCCCACGATGTGGGAGACCCAGTACTTC
TRBV18,-,TRBJ1-2,-,CASSPTVLGYTF,TGTGCCAGCTCACCCACCGTTCTTGGCTACACCTTC